Following are 32 T cell receptor beta chains from one sample sequenced in a study of long-term antiretroviral therapy in people with HIV. The run of the v3.0 immunoSEQ assay was at survey level. Repertoires were generated with immunoSEQ multiplex PCR, while TCRdb's copy carries only in-frame clones and drops some. Counted here are tens of thousands of clones, 93% occurring once; the ten biggest clones make up over 9%. The sequences come from unsorted PBMCs, collected 7.6 years after starting antiretroviral therapy. These receptors were obtained from a woman aged 40 to 50 with HIV.

V gene TRBV19 combines with J gene TRBJ2-1, with 12 bases aligning to TRBD2. Germline V gene lookup returns CDR1 LNHDA and CDR2 SQIVND (reference sequence). The CDR3 has 15 amino acids. Trimming at V came to 3 bases and at J to 7 bases, leaving 4 bases not matched to a gene. This CDR3 reads CASSILAGGRNEQFF. The CDR3 DNA sequence: TGTGCCAGTAGTATCCTAGCGGGGGGGCGGAATGAGCAGTTCTTC.

A word on this clone: One end of the junction is discordant with germline, which a read error may explain. CDR3 DNA sequence: TGTGCTAGCAGCTTAGCTGAAAGGGGGGAGCAGTACTTC. It yields the protein CASSLAERGEQYF. J is TRBJ2-7 and V is TRBV7-7, with D perhaps TRBD1 (6 bases). This CDR3 has 13 amino acids. The germline V gene encodes CDR1 SSHAT and CDR2 FNYEAQ (reference sequence).

The chain employs TRBV29-1 and TRBJ1-2; unclear D gene. V was pared by 4 bases and J by 0 bases, with 15 bases between. The CDR3 is 15 amino acids. Germline CDR1 and CDR2: SQVTM and ANQGSEA. The CDR3 region has the DNA TGCAGCGTTGGAACAGAAAGAGGAGCTAACTATGGCTACACCTTC. Translating it yields CSVGTERGANYGYTF.

V usage is TRBV30 and J usage is TRBJ2-7, with D possibly being TRBD1 (6 bases). V lost 4 bases and J lost 6, with 19 bases in between. CDR1 and CDR2 (germline): GTSNPN, SVGIG (reference sequence). The CDR3 is 14 residues long. Written as DNA, the CDR3 is TGTGCCTGGATGGCCGGGACATCCCCCCTCGAGCAGTACTTC. Its translation is CAWMAGTSPLEQYF.

This chain uses TRBV2 with TRBJ1-1; a weak D match, TRBD1 (5 bases). The V gene lost 7 bases and the J gene lost 2 bases, with 17 bases spanning the gap. CDR1 is SNHLY and CDR2 is FYNNEI in the germline V gene. The CDR3 consists of 15 residues. The CDR3 coding sequence is TGTGCCAGCAAGCCAAGGCAGGGCCTAAACACTGAAGCTTTCTTT. Amino acid sequence: CASKPRQGLNTEAFF.

A single count supports this clone. This rearrangement joins TRBV5-1 to TRBJ2-1; D is perhaps TRBD1 (5 bases). Germline CDR1 and CDR2: SGHRS and YFSETQ. The CDR3 sequence is 15 residues long. The V and J ends lost 2 bases and 4 bases respectively, with 13 bases between them. The DNA for the CDR3 is TGCGCCAGCAGCTTCGGGCAGGGCGGTTACAATGAGCAGTTCTTC. The encoded protein is CASSFGQGGYNEQFF.

The chain uses TRBV5-8 and TRBJ1-3, with D possibly being TRBD1 (6 bases). The CDR3 extends over 14 amino acids. The germline CDR1 and CDR2 sequences are SGHTS and YDEGEE. Trimming shortened V by 0 bases and J by 8 bases, and 12 bases separated the two germline ends. The CDR3 DNA reads TGTGCCAGCAGCTTGGGGACAGAAGGTGACACCATATATTTT. It is translated as CASSLGTEGDTIYF. The variable domain in full, with the rest retrieved from reference TRBV5-8 and TRBJ1-3, is EAGVTQSPTHLIKTRGQQATLRCSPISGHTSVYWYQQALGLGLQFLLWYDEGEERNRGNFPPRFSGRQFPNYSSELNVNALELEDSALYLCASSLGTEGDTIYFGEGSWLTVV.

The gene calls are TRBV18 and TRBJ2-2, with D hard to call. CDR3 length: 15 residues. Germline-derived CDR1 and CDR2 are KGHSH and LQKENI. V was clipped by 3 bases and J by 5 bases, with 13 bases between them. The DNA for the CDR3 is TGTGCCAGCTCACCGTCCGACGATGGGACCGGGGAGCTGTTTTTT. This gives the protein CASSPSDDGTGELFF. Together with reference TRBV18 and TRBJ2-2, the CDR3 gives the full variable domain: NAGVMQNPRHLVRRRGQEARLRCSPMKGHSHVYWYRQLPEEGLKFMVYLQKENIIDESGMPKERFSAEFPKEGPSILRIQQVVRGDSAAYFCASSPSDDGTGELFFGEGSRLTVL.

This rearrangement joins TRBV5-6 to TRBJ2-5; D is possibly TRBD1 (6 bases). CDR1 is SGHDT and CDR2 is YYEEEE in the germline V gene. The CDR3 has 15 amino acids. Trimming shortened V by 1 base and J by 0 bases, and 10 bases separated the two germline ends. This chain's CDR3 is CASSLTGTYQETQYF. The CDR3 nucleotides are TGTGCCAGCAGCTTGACAGGGACCTACCAAGAGACCCAGTACTTC.

The J gene is TRBJ1-2, the V gene TRBV12-2; TRBD1 is the table's D call, not checked against the DNA. TRBV12-2 is a pseudogene segment. The CDR3 has 17 amino acids. The CDR3 bases are TGTGCAAGTCGCTTAGCGCAAGTGTACAGGCACAACTATGGCTACACCTTC. Translated, it gives CASRLAQVYRHNYGYTF.

This sequence joins TRBV7-2 and TRBJ2-7; 8 bases match TRBD1. The CDR3 runs to 15 residues. V was clipped by 4 bases and J by 5 bases; unmatched bases: 10. CDR1 is SGHTA, CDR2 FQGNSA, per germline. The CDR3 region has the DNA TGTGCCAGCAGCTCGGGACAGGCGCAGATTAACGAGCAGTACTTC. Translating gives CASSSGQAQINEQYF.

This rearrangement joins TRBV5-1 to TRBJ2-3; TRBD2 matches 8 bases. Germline assignment: CDR1 SGHRS and CDR2 YFSETQ. The CDR3 runs to 17 residues. J gave up 4 bases and V 2 bases, and 12 bases lay outside the gene matches. DNA of the CDR3: TGCGCCAGCAGCTTTGGTCTCCTGCGGGGGGACTCAGATACGCAGTATTTT. It specifies CASSFGLLRGDSDTQYF.

The rearrangement links TRBV12-5 to TRBJ2-1; D gene uncertain. The CDR3 contains 16 residues. From germline, CDR1 is LGHNT and CDR2 FRNRAP. Between the trimmed V and J ends, which lost 3 bases and 0 bases, there was a span of 12 bases. CDR3: CASGLPIQSSYNEQFF. CDR3 DNA sequence: TGTGCTAGTGGTTTACCGATACAGAGCTCCTACAATGAGCAGTTCTTC.

The rearrangement uses TRBV7-2 and TRBJ2-1; D might be TRBD2 (5 bases). This CDR3 has 15 residues. Germline loops: CDR1 SGHTA, CDR2 FQGNSA. Trimming stripped 5 bases from V and 5 bases from J, with 16 bases between. The CDR3 DNA reads as TGTGCCAGCAGCGCAACCGGGATCCTGAACAATGAGCAGTTCTTC. It yields the protein CASSATGILNNEQFF.

The chain combines TRBV9 with TRBJ2-3; D might be TRBD2 (7 bases). CDR3 length: 17 residues. The V gene lost 4 bases and the J gene lost 1 base, with 19 bases spanning the gap. Germline V lookup: CDR1 SGDLS, CDR2 YYNGEE. CDR3 in amino acids: CASSSGVAGAGTDTQYF. The CDR3 DNA follows: TGTGCCAGCAGCTCCGGGGTGGCGGGGGCCGGCACAGATACGCAGTATTTT.

This sequence joins TRBV7-3 and TRBJ2-3, with TRBD2 matching 9 bases. The CDR3 has 16 residues. Trimming removed 1 base from V and 3 bases from J; junction bases left unmatched: 5. CDR1 SGHTA and CDR2 FQGTGA come from the germline V gene. This chain's CDR3 is CASSLNAGGLTDTQYF. CDR3 in DNA: TGTGCCAGCAGCTTAAATGCGGGGGGGCTGACAGATACGCAGTATTTT.

V gene TRBV25-1 combines with J gene TRBJ1-1, with 7 nucleotides matching TRBD1. V gave up 8 bases and J gave up 11 bases; unmatched junction bases: 11. The length of the CDR3 is 12 residues. Germline values: CDR1 MGHDK, CDR2 SYGVNS. The CDR3 region is CASSTGVRRAFF. DNA of the CDR3: TGTGCCAGCTCCACAGGGGTTCGGAGGGCTTTCTTT.

The chain links TRBV10-3 to TRBJ1-4, with 7 bases lining up with TRBD1. The CDR3 extends over 13 amino acids. V shed 6 bases, J shed 7 bases, and the junction held 5 bases outside the gene matches. From germline, CDR1 is ENHRY and CDR2 SYGVKD. The CDR3 reads CAISTGDREKLFF. As DNA, the CDR3 is TGTGCCATCAGCACAGGGGACCGTGAAAAACTGTTTTTT.

The chain is built from TRBV30 and TRBJ1-3, with a weak D call TRBD1 (6 bases). Germline V gene sequence: CDR1 GTSNPN, CDR2 SVGIG (reference sequence). V dropped 4 bases and J dropped 3 bases, with 16 bases sitting between them. This CDR3 is built from 15 residues. As DNA, the CDR3 is TGTGCCTGGACTAAACCGGGGGGCAGTGGAAACACCATATATTTT. Translating gives CAWTKPGGSGNTIYF.

The chain combines TRBV6-5 with TRBJ1-2, with 7 bases identical to TRBD1. Unmatched junction bases numbered 6, after V lost 8 bases and J lost 0 bases. The CDR3 loop spans 14 amino acids. In germline, CDR1 is MNHEY, CDR2 SVGAGI. Here the CDR3 reads CASRAQGTNYGYTF. CDR3 DNA: TGTGCCAGCCGGGCACAGGGGACTAACTATGGCTACACCTTC.

The CDR3 bases are TGTGCCAGCAGCACGGACAGGGACCATGGCTACACCTTC. Protein: CASSTDRDHGYTF. This chain uses TRBV6-5 with TRBJ1-2, with 8 bases that match TRBD1. Germline V CDR1 and CDR2: MNHEY, SVGAGI. V lost 6 bases, J lost 6 bases, and 6 bases stayed unmatched. The CDR3 has 13 residues.

The chain has TRBV25-1 and TRBJ1-2; TRBD1 aligns across 9 bases. The germline gives CDR1 MGHDK, CDR2 SYGVNS. There are 14 residues in the CDR3. V lost 7 bases, J lost 4 bases, and 7 bases stayed unmatched. CDR3 in DNA: TGTGCCAGCACCAACACAGGGGGCGGCTATGGCTACACCTTC. Its protein is CASTNTGGGYGYTF.

This rearrangement joins TRBV4-3 to TRBJ1-1; possible D gene TRBD1, 6 bases. CDR3 length equals 14 residues. V lost 4 bases to trimming and J lost 4 bases, with 13 bases between them. Per germline, CDR1 LGHNA and CDR2 YSLEER. The CDR3 sequence: CASSPQGGVTEAFF. The CDR3 DNA follows: TGCGCCAGCAGCCCACAAGGGGGGGTCACTGAAGCTTTCTTT.

The chain couples TRBV7-9 to TRBJ2-7; the D gene could be TRBD1 or TRBD2 (5 bases each). The V gene lost 5 bases and the J gene lost 1 base, with 15 bases spanning the gap. Germline CDR1 and CDR2: SEHNR and FQNEAQ (reference sequence). The CDR3 totals 15 residues. This chain's CDR3 is CASSANAGTSYEQYF. In nucleotides, the CDR3 is TGTGCCAGCAGCGCGAACGCCGGGACGTCCTACGAGCAGTACTTC.

The V call is TRBV5-5, the J call TRBJ2-7; TRBD1 agrees at 10 bases. The CDR3 has 14 amino acids. Germline V lookup: CDR1 SGHKS, CDR2 YYEKEE (reference sequence). V dropped 5 bases and J dropped 2; count of bases not matched to a gene: 4. In nucleotides, the CDR3 is TGTGCCAGCAGGGCCGGGACAGGGGCCTACGAGCAGTACTTC. Protein product: CASRAGTGAYEQYF.

This sequence joins TRBV6-5 and TRBJ2-2; D is uncertain. CDR1 and CDR2 from the germline V gene are MNHEY and SVGAGI. The CDR3 sequence is 14 residues long. Trimming left V 7 bases short and J 5 bases short, with 14 bases between. This CDR3 reads CASTPSVATGELFF. CDR3 nucleotides: TGTGCCAGCACGCCTAGTGTCGCAACCGGGGAGCTGTTTTTT.

J is TRBJ2-3 and V is TRBV7-9, with D possibly being TRBD1 (6 bases). Looked up from germline, CDR1 is SEHNR and CDR2 is FQNEAQ (reference sequence). Trimming pared 0 bases from V and 2 bases from J, leaving 15 bases between. The CDR3 has 17 residues. The CDR3 loop is CASSLALRDIDTDTQYF. CDR3 nucleotides: TGTGCCAGCAGCTTAGCCCTGAGGGACATAGACACAGATACGCAGTATTTT.

The chain carries TRBV30 and TRBJ1-2; 8 bases are shared with TRBD1. CDR1 GTSNPN and CDR2 SVGIG come from the germline V gene (reference sequence). After removal of 6 bases from V and 6 bases from J, the junction contained 18 bases not matched to a gene. The CDR3 runs to 16 residues. In nucleotides, the CDR3 is TGTGCCTGTTGGGGTCTGGGACAGGCGACATACCATGGCTACACCTTC. Amino acid sequence: CACWGLGQATYHGYTF.

V usage is TRBV5-4 and J usage is TRBJ2-5; D perhaps matches TRBD2 (6 bases). The germline V gene encodes CDR1 SGHNT and CDR2 YYREEE (reference sequence). V was clipped by 2 bases and J by 7 bases, with 15 bases between them. The CDR3 covers 14 residues. The CDR3 loop is CASSFLGGGGTQYF. The DNA for the CDR3 is TGTGCCAGCAGCTTCCTGGGAGGCGGAGGGACCCAGTACTTC.

The rearrangement joins TRBV9 to TRBJ1-4, with D possibly matching TRBD1 (5 bases). V was shortened by 0 bases and J by 5 bases, with 8 bases between the two germline ends. The germline gives CDR1 SGDLS, CDR2 YYNGEE. This CDR3 contains 14 residues. The DNA for the CDR3 is TGTGCCAGCAGCGTAGGGGACGGGAATGAAAAACTGTTTTTT. Its protein product is CASSVGDGNEKLFF.

This sequence joins TRBV19 and TRBJ1-1, with D unclear. The CDR3 extends over 14 amino acids. The V gene lost 4 bases and the J gene lost 2 bases, with 11 bases spanning the gap. Germline V lookup: CDR1 LNHDA, CDR2 SQIVND (reference sequence). In nucleotides, the CDR3 is TGTGCCAGTAGTAGACCCTTATTAAACACTGAAGCTTTCTTT. This sequence encodes CASSRPLLNTEAFF.

The gene calls are TRBV2 and TRBJ2-3; D unclear. V was clipped by 7 bases and J by 4 bases, with 12 bases between them. The germline V gene encodes CDR1 SNHLY and CDR2 FYNNEI. This CDR3 has 13 amino acids. The CDR3 DNA reads as TGTGCCAGCAAAGAGCGAAGCCCAGATACGCAGTATTTT. This codes for CASKERSPDTQYF.